Below, one T cell receptor (beta chain) is given with its context. This sample was taken from a study of blood T cell repertoires in COVID-19. About the research overall: The study drew acute and convalescent COVID-19 samples from the United States, Italy and Spain. The cDNA or gDNA used as material had been derived from T cells, B-cell-depleted T cells, or PBMCs.

The CDR3 sequence is 15 residues long. CDR1 MNHEY and CDR2 SVGAGI come from the germline V gene. V shed 0 bases and J shed 4 bases, with 12 bases lying between them. Original processing methods: Reference gene primer amplification gave estimated nucleated cell counts. Using immunoSEQ multiplex PCR, the repertoire was profiled, and TCRdb retains in-frame clones only, with some absent. That table gives V, J and clone size, and the DNA gave D and trimming. There are 150,000 to 200,000 clones in the sample; 85% to 95% occur only once, and about 5% lies in the top ten. The sequence was obtained from a woman aged 45-59 years with acute or convalescent COVID-19. The chain joins TRBV6-5 to TRBJ1-2; D gene ambiguous. Sequencing used peripheral blood. In nucleotides, the CDR3 is TGTGCCAGCAGTTACTCGAGCGGCGGGTCCTATGGCTACACCTTC. Its translation is CASSYSSGGSYGYTF.